These T cell receptor beta chains were read from a single sample in a study of cytomegalovirus exposure and HLA in healthy donors. Profiled with immunoSEQ multiplex PCR; TCRdb holds only in-frame clones, not every one. Here the sample table reports tens of thousands of clones. Material: PBMCs. The source of these receptors is a middle-aged man in good health and CMV-seropositive. The CDR3 runs from the conserved cysteine through the conserved F or W. A D gene is named only where the DNA matches it firmly.

v_gene	j_gene	d_gene	CDR3aa
TRBV27	TRBJ1-4	TRBD1	CASSRDRGDEKLFF
TRBV5-1	TRBJ2-3	NA	CASSLEPLGHGTDTQYF
TRBV2	TRBJ1-1	NA	CASKRRVATEAFF
TRBV5-1	TRBJ2-7	TRBD2	CASSFGGGSYEQYF
TRBV5-1	TRBJ2-7	NA	CASSAAYEQYF
TRBV27	TRBJ2-1	NA	CASSRGYHNEQFF
TRBV7-9	TRBJ2-2	NA	CASSFAGKATGELFF
TRBV9	TRBJ1-3	TRBD1	CASSVGGTGAGNTIYF
TRBV4-2	TRBJ2-7	TRBD2	CASSSGVSGDSYEQYF
TRBV25-1	TRBJ2-7	NA	CASSVGTGGTYEQYF
TRBV6-5	TRBJ1-2	NA	CASSNFGGYTF
TRBV7-9	TRBJ2-3	NA	CASSSGRAGEGRSTDTQYF
TRBV10-3	TRBJ2-4	NA	CAISDGSTANIQYF
TRBV5-1	TRBJ2-5	TRBD2	CASAGGGQQETQYF
TRBV15	TRBJ1-1	NA	CATSREGHLNTEAFF
TRBV19	TRBJ2-7	TRBD2	CASSKRTSAQSSYEQYF
TRBV6-4	TRBJ1-1	TRBD1	CARVQGASTEAFF
TRBV5-1	TRBJ1-1	NA	CASSLEPDTEAFF
TRBV7-3	TRBJ2-1	TRBD2	CASSVGGTSGPNEQFF
TRBV7-8	TRBJ2-1	TRBD2	CASSPGLAEGHEQFF
TRBV10-2	TRBJ2-7	TRBD1	CASGSTGAGEQYF
TRBV6-5	TRBJ2-1	TRBD2	CASRGGLAYNEQFF
TRBV7-3	TRBJ1-2	NA	CASSTIRPRDTSGYTF
TRBV7-9	TRBJ2-7	TRBD1	CASSLGQGDFHEQYF
TRBV5-1	TRBJ2-1	NA	CASSLASVNEQFF
TRBV7-2	TRBJ2-2	NA	CASSPLTETNTGELFF
TRBV2	TRBJ2-5	TRBD1	CASSAGTGGSETQYF
TRBV30	TRBJ2-2	NA	CAWGGLYYTGELFF
TRBV30	TRBJ1-2	NA	CAWSGQGSGYYGYTF
TRBV2	TRBJ1-1	TRBD1	CASSFGQGVLAFF
TRBV4-2	TRBJ1-6	TRBD1	CASRPPGQGPNSPLHF
TRBV18	TRBJ2-1	NA	CASSPRQEIYNEQFF
TRBV19	NA	TRBD1	CASSRKTGGAGELFF
TRBV5-1	TRBJ2-5	NA	CASSGFSRSRRWETQYF
TRBV6-4	TRBJ1-1	NA	CASRDSSMNTEAFF